The 15 T cell receptor beta chains presented below share a single source sample, sequenced in a study of identical twins. TCRdb reprocessed the 5' RACE reads via MiXCR and lists one record per CDR3 protein. The table has roughly 720,000 distinct CDR3 sequences, about 20% seen once. These data are also associated with another study on T cells expressing NK-cell markers.

The sequencing sample was made of PBMCs. Receptors were obtained from a woman aged 18-29 years in good health.

At least ten counts were recorded for this clonotype. The chain employs TRBV20-1 and TRBJ1-5; the D is unclear. In germline, CDR1 is DFQATT, CDR2 SNEGSKA (reference sequence). V lost 3 bases and J lost 4, with 10 bases in between. The length of the CDR3 is 13 residues. The CDR3 sequence: CSASNRVNQPQHF. CDR3 DNA: TGCAGTGCTAGTAATAGGGTAAATCAGCCCCAGCATTTT.

This clonotype was counted a few times. The J gene is TRBJ2-7, the V gene TRBV7-2; possible D gene TRBD2, 6 bases. The ends were cut back, 4 bases at V and 2 bases at J, with 21 bases in the middle. This CDR3 is 17 amino acids long. CDR1 and CDR2 (germline): SGHTA, FQGNSA. CDR3 residues: CASSSKGTPIYPYEQYF. Here the CDR3 DNA reads TGTGCCAGCAGCTCCAAGGGGACTCCCATCTATCCCTACGAGCAGTACTTC.

The chain couples TRBV12-3 or TRBV12-4 to TRBJ1-5; TRBD1 is a possible D gene (5 bases). Trimming took off 6 bases at V and 7 bases at J, with 13 bases between the two ends. This CDR3 spans 13 amino acids. The CDR3 DNA follows: TGTGCCAGCAGCTGGGGGGGAGGACAGCCCCAGCATTTT. It yields the protein CASSWGGGQPQHF.

This clonotype was detected a few times. The chain recombines TRBV18 with TRBJ2-6; D gene unclear. Germline CDR1 KGHSH, CDR2 LQKENI. This CDR3 contains 14 residues. The V end was cut by 7 bases, the J end by 0 bases, with 7 bases between. The CDR3 sequence: CASFGTSGANVLTF. In nucleotides, the CDR3 is TGTGCCAGCTTTGGAACCTCTGGGGCCAACGTCCTGACTTTC.

This clonotype occurred a few times. The chain links TRBV20-1 to TRBJ2-1, with TRBD2 identical over 7 bases. This CDR3 region has 15 residues. Germline-derived CDR1 and CDR2 are DFQATT and SNEGSKA (reference sequence). With 6 bases clipped from V and 5 bases from J, the junction kept 13 bases outside the gene matches. CDR3 in DNA: TGCAGTGCCCTCAAGGAGGGCGGGAGAGACAATGAGCAGTTCTTC. As protein: CSALKEGGRDNEQFF.

The chain recombines TRBV7-2 with TRBJ2-1; D gene uncertain. V was shortened by 5 bases and J by 6 bases, with 11 bases between the two germline ends. This CDR3 contains 13 residues. Germline CDR1 reads SGHTA; CDR2 reads FQGNSA. Here the CDR3 DNA reads TGTGCCAGCAGCGCCCAGAGTTTCAATGAGCAGTTCTTC. Translated, it gives CASSAQSFNEQFF.

The rearrangement links TRBV14 to TRBJ2-7; TRBD1 is a possible D gene (6 bases). Trimming left V 0 bases short and J 5 bases short, with 20 bases between. Germline V gives CDR1 SGHDN, CDR2 FVKESK. The CDR3 is 17 amino acids. For the CDR3, the DNA is TGTGCCAGCAGCCAAGATTTCCTTACAGGGTTTTTCGACGAGCAGTACTTC. This codes for CASSQDFLTGFFDEQYF.

This clonotype was picked up one time. The chain is built from TRBV4-1 and TRBJ2-2; no reliable D call. V lost 4 bases, J lost 6 bases, and 9 bases lay in between. In germline, CDR1 is MGHRA, CDR2 YSYEKL. The CDR3 covers 13 residues. CDR3 loop: CASSPRSSGELFF. DNA for the CDR3: TGCGCCAGCAGCCCACGTTCTTCCGGGGAGCTGTTTTTT.

This clonotype was found a few times. The chain has TRBV6-2 or TRBV6-3 and TRBJ1-6, with D possibly being TRBD1 (5 bases). Per the germline V gene, CDR1 is MNHEY and CDR2 is SVGEGT. The V and J ends lost 7 bases and 5 bases respectively, with 9 bases between them. This CDR3 contains 13 residues. The CDR3 is CASTDRNNSPLHF. CDR3 sequence (DNA): TGTGCCAGCACCGACAGAAATAATTCACCCCTCCACTTT.

The rearrangement links TRBV5-4 to TRBJ1-1; maybe TRBD1 (6 bases). The CDR3 is 13 amino acids. Deletions cut 5 bases from V and 7 bases from J, with 15 bases between. CDR1 and CDR2 from the germline V gene are SGHNT and YYREEE (reference sequence). The CDR3 spells CASRPQGSGEAFF. CDR3 DNA sequence: TGTGCCAGCAGACCTCAGGGGAGCGGTGAAGCTTTCTTT.

The rearrangement uses TRBV2 and TRBJ1-5; TRBD1 is a possible D gene (5 bases). This CDR3 spans 15 amino acids. Trimming stripped 6 bases from V and 2 bases from J, with 14 bases between. Germline V CDR1 and CDR2: SNHLY, FYNNEI. The CDR3, as DNA: TGTGCCAGCAGCCAGGGAAAGGTGGGCAATCAGCCCCAGCATTTT. This encodes CASSQGKVGNQPQHF.

This chain links TRBV20-1 with TRBJ2-3; D gene unclear. The CDR3 has 16 residues. CDR1 is DFQATT, CDR2 SNEGSKA, per germline (reference sequence). V was trimmed by 5 bases and J by 4 bases, leaving 22 bases between them. CDR3 region: CSAPAGGPNWADTQYF. CDR3 DNA: TGCAGTGCTCCGGCAGGTGGCCCAAATTGGGCAGATACGCAGTATTTT.

This clonotype was observed many times. The rearrangement joins TRBV20-1 to TRBJ2-5, with TRBD2 matching 11 bases. Germline V gives CDR1 DFQATT, CDR2 SNEGSKA (reference sequence). V was pared by 3 bases and J by 5 bases, with 8 bases of the junction left unmatched. This CDR3 region has 15 residues. CDR3 sequence reads: CSARGSSGGRETQYF. CDR3 bases: TGCAGTGCTAGGGGATCTAGCGGGGGGAGGGAGACCCAGTACTTC.

The genes are TRBV5-1 and TRBJ2-2, with a tentative D call TRBD1 (6 bases). Trimming took 0 bases from V and 5 from J, leaving 14 bases between them. This CDR3 has 16 amino acids. The germline V gene has CDR1 SGHRS and CDR2 YFSETQ. CDR3 in DNA: TGCGCCAGCAGCTTGGACCCGACAGGAGGTACCGGGGAGCTGTTTTTT. Its translation is CASSLDPTGGTGELFF.

This clonotype was counted between two and nine times. The V and J genes are TRBV20-1 and TRBJ2-1, with 10 positions matching TRBD2. With 1 base clipped from V and 0 bases from J, the junction kept 9 bases outside the gene matches. Germline assignment: CDR1 DFQATT and CDR2 SNEGSKA (reference sequence). The CDR3 has 18 residues. The CDR3 loop reads CSARGRASGGHSYNEQFF. CDR3 DNA sequence: TGCAGTGCTAGAGGAAGGGCTAGCGGGGGTCACTCCTACAATGAGCAGTTCTTC.